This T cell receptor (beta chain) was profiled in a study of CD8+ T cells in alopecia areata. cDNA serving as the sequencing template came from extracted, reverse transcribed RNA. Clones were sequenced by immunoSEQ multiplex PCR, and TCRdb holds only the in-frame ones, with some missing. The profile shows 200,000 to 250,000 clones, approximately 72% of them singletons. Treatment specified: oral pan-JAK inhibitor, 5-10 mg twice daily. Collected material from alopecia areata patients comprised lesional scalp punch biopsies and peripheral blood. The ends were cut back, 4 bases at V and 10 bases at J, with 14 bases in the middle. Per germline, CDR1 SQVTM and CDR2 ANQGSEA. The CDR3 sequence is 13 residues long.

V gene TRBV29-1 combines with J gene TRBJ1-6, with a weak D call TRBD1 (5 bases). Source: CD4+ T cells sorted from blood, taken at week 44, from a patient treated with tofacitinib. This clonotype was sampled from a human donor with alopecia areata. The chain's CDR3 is CSVGSQEGSPLHF. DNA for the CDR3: TGCAGCGTTGGGTCCCAGGAGGGGTCACCCCTCCACTTT.